This T cell receptor (beta chain) was observed in a study of cytotoxic CD8 clonotypes in ibrutinib-treated CLL. The assay was immunoSEQ multiplex PCR, and TCRdb's table has in-frame clones only and misses some. The sample holds 150,000 or so clones, around nine tenths seen once. Between the trimmed V and J ends, which lost 1 base and 7 bases, there was a span of 14 bases. The germline V gene has CDR1 SGDLS and CDR2 YYNGEE. The CDR3 runs to 14 residues. Sample: PBMCs, taken at disease progression, from a patient treated with ibrutinib. The gene calls are TRBV9 and TRBJ1-1; D call uncertain. The sequence was obtained from a human donor with chronic lymphocytic leukemia. The CDR3 here is CASSVQASDLEAFF. CDR3 bases: TGTGCCAGCAGCGTACAGGCGAGCGATCTTGAAGCTTTCTTT.